The entry that follows covers one T cell receptor (beta chain) sequence. This sample was taken from a study of blood T cell repertoires in COVID-19. Study-level information: Acute-phase and convalescent COVID-19 samples originated in the United States, Italy and Spain.

In the source study's methods: Cell counts per sample came from amplifying reference gene primers. Assay: immunoSEQ multiplex PCR; the TCRdb copy retains only in-frame clones and omits some. V, J and clone size were drawn from that table, and D and trimming were deduced from the DNA. The data hold about 250,000 clones, with roughly 90% observed a single time. Deletions cut 0 bases from V and 1 base from J, with 7 bases between. CDR3 length: 14 amino acids. Germline values: CDR1 LNHNV, CDR2 YYDKDF (reference sequence). This study enrolled people aged roughly 18 to 89 from under 25 US geographic areas. Sequences were obtained from PBMCs or T cells enriched from blood (not recorded which). The receptor's source is a middle-aged man who had recovered from COVID-19. This chain joins TRBV15 and TRBJ2-7; perhaps TRBD2 as D (6 bases). CDR3 region: CATSRDAGSYEQYF. CDR3 DNA sequence: TGTGCCACCAGCAGAGATGCGGGGTCCTACGAGCAGTACTTC. The full variable domain, with the rest looked up from reference TRBV15 and TRBJ2-7, is DAMVIQNPRYQVTQFGKPVTLSCSQTLNHNVMYWYQQKSSQAPKLLFHYYDKDFNNEADTPDNFQSRRPNTSFCFLDIRSPGLGDTAMYLCATSRDAGSYEQYFGPGTRLTVT.